The 2 T cell receptor beta chains in this list originate from one sample, sequenced in a study of T cell repertoires in cytomegalovirus infection. Their specific antigens are unknown. TCRdb itself ran the reads through MiXCR, one entry per CDR3 protein. The table includes about 900,000 distinct CDR3 sequences, less than 40% detected once. Material: cultured CD8+ T cells from PBMCs, obtained from culture after CMV antigen stimulation. These receptors were taken from a human donor in good health (CMV status not recorded). Some clones in this sample may be carry-over from other donors' samples.

The V gene is TRBV5-1, the J gene TRBJ1-1; 8 nucleotides line up with TRBD1. From germline, CDR1 is SGHRS and CDR2 YFSETQ. This CDR3 contains 16 residues. Trimming cost V 4 bases and J 4 bases; bases outside gene matches: 12. CDR3 in amino acids: CASSAWTGRSSTEAFF. DNA of the CDR3: TGCGCCAGCAGCGCATGGACAGGGCGTAGTAGCACTGAAGCTTTCTTT.

The J gene is TRBJ1-5, the V gene TRBV20-1; 9 positions match TRBD1. Germline V lookup: CDR1 DFQATT, CDR2 SNEGSKA (reference sequence). The CDR3 extends over 16 amino acids. The J segment lost 4 bases and the V segment lost 0 bases, leaving 7 bases of the junction unmatched. CDR3 bases: TGCAGTGCTAGAGATCTACGGACAGGGGAAAATCAGCCCCAGCATTTT. Translation gives CSARDLRTGENQPQHF.